Listed below are T cell receptor beta chains from one sample, sequenced in a study of cytomegalovirus exposure and HLA in healthy donors. Only in-frame clones appear in the TCRdb table, and some are missing; sequencing was by immunoSEQ multiplex PCR. Here the sample spans around 280,000 clones, roughly 90% being singletons. The sequenced sample was PBMCs. The receptor source for this set is a woman in her late teens or twenties in good health and CMV-seronegative. CDR3s include the opening cysteine and the closing phenylalanine or tryptophan. A D gene is named only where the DNA matches it firmly. Clone size appears in some rows only: once, few, many, or a class for an expanded clone.

j_call | v_call | clone_size | d_call | cdr3_aa | cdr3_nt
TRBJ1-4 | TRBV9 | few | - | CASSVGQTTNEKLFF | TGTGCCAGCAGCGTTGGACAGACAACTAATGAAAAACTGTTTTTT
TRBJ1-2 | TRBV30 | - | - | CAWKETGRIYGYTF | TGTGCCTGGAAGGAAACAGGACGGATCTATGGCTACACCTTC
TRBJ1-2 | TRBV28 | - | TRBD1 | CASSSTGQGLEGPANYTF | TGTGCCAGCAGTTCTACGGGACAGGGGCTCGAGGGGCCTGCAAACTACACCTTC
TRBJ2-1 | TRBV9 | - | TRBD1 | CASSVDRGSYNEQFF | TGTGCCAGCAGCGTAGACAGGGGCTCCTACAATGAGCAGTTCTTC
TRBJ2-3 | TRBV25-1 | - | - | CASLGTDTQYF | TGTGCCAGCCTAGGTACAGATACGCAGTATTTT
TRBJ2-3 | TRBV28 | - | - | CASSSSGTVWGRSTLEIDTQYF | TGTGCCAGCAGTTCCTCAGGGACGGTGTGGGGGCGATCAACTCTCGAAATAGATACGCAGTATTTT
TRBJ2-7 | TRBV6-6 | - | TRBD2 | CASSREGISHEQYF | TGTGCCAGCAGCCGGGAGGGTATTTCCCACGAGCAGTACTTC
TRBJ1-4 | TRBV2 | few | - | CASSPDGAGEKLFF | TGTGCCAGCAGTCCCGACGGAGCCGGAGAAAAACTGTTTTTT
TRBJ1-2 | TRBV6-5 | - | - | CASSYFSGNYGYTF | TGTGCCAGCAGTTACTTCTCCGGGAACTATGGCTACACCTTC
TRBJ2-3 | TRBV4-1 | - | TRBD2 | CASSRRGAGDTQYF | TGCGCCAGCAGCCGGCGGGGGGCCGGCGATACGCAGTATTTT
TRBJ2-3 | TRBV10-3 | - | - | CASAVGQLYADTQYF | TGTGCCAGCGCTGTTGGACAGTTATATGCAGATACGCAGTATTTT
TRBJ2-5 | TRBV9 | - | TRBD2 | CASSLRGLAAQETQYF | TGTGCCAGCAGCCTTCGGGGACTAGCGGCCCAAGAGACCCAGTACTTC
TRBJ1-2 | TRBV5-1 | - | TRBD1 | CASSPDRGDGYTF | TGCGCCAGCAGCCCAGACAGGGGAGACGGCTACACCTTC
TRBJ2-3 | TRBV7-7 | - | - | CAVAGDTDTQYF | TGTGCCGTGGCCGGGGACACAGATACGCAGTATTTT
TRBJ2-4 | TRBV12-5 | few | - | CASGLPTLLVAGNIQYF | TGTGCTAGTGGTTTGCCAACTCTTCTAGTGGCTGGAAACATTCAGTACTTC
TRBJ2-1 | TRBV29-1 | - | TRBD2 | CSVDGTSGGEGYNEQFF | TGCAGCGTTGATGGGACTAGCGGGGGGGAGGGGTACAATGAGCAGTTCTTC
TRBJ2-5 | TRBV5-1 | - | TRBD1 | CASSLVRGTERETQYF | TGCGCCAGCAGCTTGGTGAGGGGGACAGAACGGGAGACCCAGTACTTC
TRBJ2-4 | TRBV27 | - | - | CASSPLGRTSSLAKNIQYF | TGTGCCAGCAGCCCTTTGGGCAGAACCTCCTCCTTAGCCAAAAACATTCAGTACTTC
TRBJ1-1 | TRBV5-1 | - | - | CASSLAVNTEAFF | TGCGCCAGCAGCTTGGCAGTGAACACTGAAGCTTTCTTT
TRBJ1-2 | TRBV6-6 | few | - | CASSLNRDYGYTF | TGTGCCAGCAGCCTCAACCGAGACTATGGCTACACCTTC
TRBJ1-1 | TRBV5-1 | - | TRBD1 | CASSPGTGGVRYTEAFF | TGCGCCAGCAGCCCCGGGACAGGGGGCGTAAGGTACACTGAAGCTTTCTTT
TRBJ2-3 | TRBV7-7 | - | TRBD1 | CASSSGQSLTDTQYF | TGTGCCAGCAGCTCGGGACAGAGCCTCACAGATACGCAGTATTTT
TRBJ2-7 | TRBV27 | - | TRBD2 | CASRLAGGHDYEQYF | TGTGCCTCACGACTAGCGGGGGGACACGACTACGAGCAGTACTTC
TRBJ2-7 | TRBV2 | - | - | CASSEKVTVSYEQYF | TGTGCCAGCAGTGAAAAAGTAACAGTCTCCTACGAGCAGTACTTC
TRBJ2-3 | TRBV10-1 | once | TRBD2 | CASSGGVAGRDTQYF | TGCGCCAGCAGCGGAGGTGTAGCGGGGCGAGATACGCAGTATTTT
TRBJ2-7 | TRBV7-4 | - | TRBD2 | CASSSDPTSGGMSYEQYF | TGTGCCAGCAGCTCCGACCCTACTAGCGGGGGGATGTCCTACGAGCAGTACTTC
TRBJ1-4 | TRBV19 | - | - | CASSNGGTGEKLFF | TGTGCCAGTAGTAACGGAGGGACCGGGGAAAAACTGTTTTTT
TRBJ1-4 | TRBV10-3 | - | TRBD1 | CAISESGQFNEKLFF | TGTGCCATCAGTGAGTCGGGACAGTTCAATGAAAAACTGTTTTTT
TRBJ2-1 | TRBV5-6 | - | - | CASSLARYNEQFF | TGTGCCAGCAGCTTGGCCAGGTACAATGAGCAGTTCTTC
TRBJ1-3 | TRBV9 | few | TRBD1 | CASSPTQGATGNTIYF | TGTGCCAGCAGCCCAACACAGGGGGCGACTGGAAACACCATATATTTT
TRBJ1-1 | TRBV9 | - | - | CASSHQVGAQMNTEAFF | TGTGCCAGCAGCCATCAGGTGGGGGCCCAGATGAACACTGAAGCTTTCTTT
TRBJ2-2 | TRBV7-2 | - | - | CASSFSRLLNTGELFF | TGTGCCAGCAGCTTTAGTCGTCTTCTTAACACCGGGGAGCTGTTTTTT
TRBJ2-2 | TRBV2 | - | - | CASSQDDGELFF | TGTGCCAGCAGTCAGGATGACGGGGAGCTGTTTTTT
TRBJ1-1 | TRBV19 | - | - | CASRARFQGPENTEAFF | TGTGCCAGTAGGGCGAGATTCCAGGGCCCGGAGAACACTGAAGCTTTCTTT
TRBJ1-2 | TRBV4-1 | - | - | CASSQRSGGDDPNGYTF | TGCGCCAGCAGCCAAAGATCGGGAGGGGACGATCCGAACGGCTACACCTTC
TRBJ2-5 | TRBV5-1 | - | TRBD2 | CASSLATLAGGPETQYF | TGCGCCAGCAGCTTGGCCACTCTAGCGGGGGGGCCAGAGACCCAGTACTTC
TRBJ2-2 | TRBV11-3 | - | TRBD2 | CASSCGLAGGPSGELFF | TGTGCCAGCAGCTGCGGACTAGCGGGGGGGCCTTCCGGGGAGCTGTTTTTT
TRBJ2-3 | TRBV6-5 | - | - | CASSYLRNEWYF | TGTGCCAGCAGTTACCTCCGAAACGAGTGGTATTTT
TRBJ1-3 | TRBV30 | - | - | CAWRGAGGAGNTIYF | TGTGCCTGGAGGGGGGCCGGGGGGGCTGGAAACACCATATATTTT
TRBJ2-1 | TRBV10-1 | once | TRBD2 | CASSEKTGLVTDEQFF | TGCGCCAGCAGTGAAAAAACAGGACTAGTGACCGATGAGCAGTTCTTC
TRBJ2-5 | TRBV9 | - | TRBD2 | CASSVGAGAPQETQYF | TGTGCCAGCAGCGTAGGAGCGGGGGCGCCCCAAGAGACCCAGTACTTC
TRBJ1-1 | TRBV6-5 | - | TRBD1 | CASSHRGQVEAFF | TGTGCCAGCAGTCACAGGGGGCAGGTTGAAGCTTTCTTT
TRBJ1-5 | TRBV19 | - | - | CASSIGGRSNQPQHF | TGTGCCAGTAGTATAGGTGGCAGAAGCAATCAGCCCCAGCATTTT
TRBJ2-7 | TRBV5-6 | - | - | CASSQAYEQYF | TGTGCCAGCAGCCAGGCCTACGAGCAGTACTTC
TRBJ1-2 | TRBV5-6 | - | TRBD1 | CASSLLDRANYGYTF | TGTGCCAGCAGCTTGCTCGACAGGGCTAACTATGGCTACACCTTC
TRBJ2-7 | TRBV6-5 | - | - | CASSYSPLDYEQYF | TGTGCCAGCAGTTACTCGCCCTTAGACTACGAGCAGTACTTC
TRBJ2-7 | TRBV19 | - | - | CASRPPGHPYEQYF | TGTGCCAGTAGACCCCCGGGACACCCGTACGAGCAGTACTTC
TRBJ2-7 | TRBV5-1 | - | - | CASSLEQRSYEQYF | TGCGCCAGCAGCTTGGAGCAGCGATCCTACGAGCAGTACTTC
TRBJ1-3 | TRBV11-3 | once | TRBD1 | CASSHGQGAGNTIYF | TGTGCCAGCAGCCACGGACAGGGGGCTGGAAACACCATATATTTT
TRBJ1-6 | TRBV5-1 | - | - | CASSLDSYSPLHF | TGCGCCAGCAGCCTGGACAGTTATTCACCCCTCCACTTT
TRBJ2-7 | TRBV2 | - | - | CASTEESYEQYF | TGTGCCAGCACGGAGGAATCCTACGAGCAGTACTTC
TRBJ2-1 | TRBV10-1 | - | - | CASSVGVSSYNEQFF | TGCGCCAGCAGTGTCGGGGTTAGCTCCTACAATGAGCAGTTCTTC
TRBJ2-5 | TRBV4-1 | - | TRBD2 | CASSQGSGGPTHIQETQYF | TGCGCCAGCAGCCAAGGTAGCGGGGGGCCTACCCACATCCAAGAGACCCAGTACTTC
TRBJ2-2 | TRBV4-2 | - | - | CASSQDNRATGELFF | TGTGCCAGCAGCCAAGATAACAGGGCAACCGGGGAGCTGTTTTTT
TRBJ2-3 | TRBV27 | - | TRBD1 | CASSLRTGEDTQYF | TGTGCCAGCAGTTTACGCACAGGGGAAGATACGCAGTATTTT
TRBJ1-4 | TRBV27 | - | - | CASSFAADATNEKLFF | TGTGCCAGCAGTTTTGCGGCAGATGCAACTAATGAAAAACTGTTTTTT
TRBJ2-2 | TRBV29-1 | - | TRBD1 | CSTTGARVTGELFF | TGCAGCACTACAGGGGCGCGGGTCACCGGGGAGCTGTTTTTT
TRBJ1-6 | TRBV6-1 | - | - | CASSDPGVSPLHF | TGTGCCAGCAGTGACCCAGGGGTTTCACCCCTCCACTTT
TRBJ2-7 | TRBV19 | - | TRBD2 | CASSASTSGASVAYEQYF | TGTGCCAGTAGTGCCTCGACTAGCGGGGCTTCGGTGGCCTACGAGCAGTACTTC
TRBJ2-3 | TRBV9 | - | TRBD2 | CASSRWTSGGYTDTQYF | TGTGCCAGCAGCCGCTGGACTAGCGGGGGTTACACAGATACGCAGTATTTT